This T cell receptor (beta chain) was documented in a study of regulatory T cells in long-lasting Graves disease. Overall study: With positive TSH receptor antibodies and over 5 years of antithyroid drugs, Graves' disease was considered persistent. Study outcomes and limitations: Persistent Graves' cases showed lower TCR diversity than newly diagnosed cases.

Building the TCR beta libraries relied on iRepertoire HTBI primers, and CDR3 regions underwent Arm-PCR. Using its own MiXCR run on the multiplex PCR reads, TCRdb lists one record per CDR3 protein. The repertoire consists of around 460,000 distinct CDR3 sequences, with less than 25% occurring once and the leading ten covering 13%. Many counts were recorded for this clonotype. Its specificity is not known. The sample's time point: persistent/refractory GD, antithyroid drugs over 5 years with positive TRAb. Isolated PBMC RNA provided the starting material for the TCR library. This CDR3 comprises 14 residues. CDR1 and CDR2 (germline): SNHLY, FYNNEI. V lost 8 bases, J lost 0 bases, and 14 bases lay in between.

The clonotype comes from a female donor with Graves disease. The sequencing used peripheral blood mononuclear cells (PBMCs), collected when the disease was refractory, from a patient treated with antithyroid drugs. The genes are TRBV2 and TRBJ2-7, with no clear D. CDR3 nucleotides: TGTGCCAGCCTGATACCTCGTAGCTCCTACGAGCAGTACTTC. The encoded protein is CASLIPRSSYEQYF.